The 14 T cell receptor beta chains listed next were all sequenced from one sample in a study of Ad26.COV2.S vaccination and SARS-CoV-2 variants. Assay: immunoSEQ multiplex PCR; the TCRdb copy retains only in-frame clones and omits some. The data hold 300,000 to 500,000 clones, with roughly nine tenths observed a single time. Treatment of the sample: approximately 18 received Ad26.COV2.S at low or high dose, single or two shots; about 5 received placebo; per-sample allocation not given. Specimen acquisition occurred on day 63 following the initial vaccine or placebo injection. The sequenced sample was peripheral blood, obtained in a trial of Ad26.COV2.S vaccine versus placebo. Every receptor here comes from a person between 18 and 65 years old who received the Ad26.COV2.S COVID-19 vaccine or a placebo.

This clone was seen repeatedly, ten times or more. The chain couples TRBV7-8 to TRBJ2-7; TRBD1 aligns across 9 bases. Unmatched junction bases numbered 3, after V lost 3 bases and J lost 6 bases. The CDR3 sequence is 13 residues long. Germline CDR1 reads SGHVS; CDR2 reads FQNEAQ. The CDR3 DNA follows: TGTGCCAGCAGCTTTCCGGGACAGGGCGAGCAGTACTTC. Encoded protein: CASSFPGQGEQYF. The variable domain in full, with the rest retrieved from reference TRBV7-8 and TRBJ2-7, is GAGVSQSPRYKVAKRGQDVALRCDPISGHVSLFWYQQALGQGPEFLTYFQNEAQLDKSGLPSDRFFAERPEGSVSTLKIQRTQQEDSAVYLCASSFPGQGEQYFGPGTRLTVT.

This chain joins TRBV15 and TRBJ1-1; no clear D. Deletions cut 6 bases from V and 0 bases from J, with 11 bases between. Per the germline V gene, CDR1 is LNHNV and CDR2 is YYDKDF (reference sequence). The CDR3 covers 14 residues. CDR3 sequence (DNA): TGTGCCACCAGTCCTAGGAGCATGAACACTGAAGCTTTCTTT. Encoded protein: CATSPRSMNTEAFF.

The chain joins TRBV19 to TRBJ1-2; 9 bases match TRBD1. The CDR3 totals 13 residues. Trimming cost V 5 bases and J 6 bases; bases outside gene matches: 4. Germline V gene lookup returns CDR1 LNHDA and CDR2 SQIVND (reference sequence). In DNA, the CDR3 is TGTGCCAGTAGTTCCCGGACAGGGGATGGCTACACCTTC. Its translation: CASSSRTGDGYTF.

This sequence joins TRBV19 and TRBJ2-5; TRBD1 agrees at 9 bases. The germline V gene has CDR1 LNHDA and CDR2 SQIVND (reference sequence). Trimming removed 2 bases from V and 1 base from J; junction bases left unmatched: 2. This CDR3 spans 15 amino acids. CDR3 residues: CASSIRQGVQETQYF. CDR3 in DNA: TGTGCCAGTAGTATAAGACAGGGGGTCCAAGAGACCCAGTACTTC.

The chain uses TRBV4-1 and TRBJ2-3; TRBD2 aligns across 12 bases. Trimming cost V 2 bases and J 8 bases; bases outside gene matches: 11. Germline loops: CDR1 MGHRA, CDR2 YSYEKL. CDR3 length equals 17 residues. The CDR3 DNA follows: TGCGCCAGCAGCCAAACCGGACTAGCGGGGCCCCAAGGTACGCAGTATTTT. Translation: CASSQTGLAGPQGTQYF.

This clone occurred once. CDR3 in DNA: TGTGCCAGCAGCTTACAATCTGACCCTGCCATTGGATCCCTCCACTTT. Protein product: CASSLQSDPAIGSLHF. The rearrangement joins TRBV7-2 to TRBJ1-6; D remains unclear. CDR3 length equals 16 residues. Germline-derived CDR1 and CDR2 are SGHTA and FQGNSA. Trimming shortened V by 2 bases and J by 14 bases, and 22 bases separated the two germline ends.

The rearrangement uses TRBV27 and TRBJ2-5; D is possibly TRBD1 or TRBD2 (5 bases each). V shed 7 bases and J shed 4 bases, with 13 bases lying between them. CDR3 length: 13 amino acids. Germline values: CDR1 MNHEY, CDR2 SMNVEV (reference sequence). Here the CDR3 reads CASKRSGGETQYF. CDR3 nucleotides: TGTGCCAGCAAGAGATCTGGGGGAGAGACCCAGTACTTC.

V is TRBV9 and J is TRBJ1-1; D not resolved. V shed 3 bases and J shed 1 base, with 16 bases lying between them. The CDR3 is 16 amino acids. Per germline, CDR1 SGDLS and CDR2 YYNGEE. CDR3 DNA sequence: TGTGCCAGCAGCGCCTCGTTGCCCGGAAAGAACACTGAAGCTTTCTTT. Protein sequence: CASSASLPGKNTEAFF.

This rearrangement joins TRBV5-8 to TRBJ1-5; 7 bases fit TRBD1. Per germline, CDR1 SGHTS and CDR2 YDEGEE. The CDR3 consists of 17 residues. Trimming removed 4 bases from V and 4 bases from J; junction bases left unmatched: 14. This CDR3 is CASSPPSGQVMNQPQHF. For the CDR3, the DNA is TGTGCCAGCAGCCCCCCCTCCGGACAGGTAATGAATCAGCCCCAGCATTTT. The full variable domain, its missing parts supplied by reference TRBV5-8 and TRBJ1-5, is EAGVTQSPTHLIKTRGQQATLRCSPISGHTSVYWYQQALGLGLQFLLWYDEGEERNRGNFPPRFSGRQFPNYSSELNVNALELEDSALYLCASSPPSGQVMNQPQHFGDGTRLSIL.

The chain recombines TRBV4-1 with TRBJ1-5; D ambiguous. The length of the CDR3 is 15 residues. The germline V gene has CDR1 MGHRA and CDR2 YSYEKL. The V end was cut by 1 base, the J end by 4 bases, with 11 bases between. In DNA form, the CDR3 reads TGCGCCAGCAGCCAAGTTGCGAGCGTAAATCAGCCCCAGCATTTT. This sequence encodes CASSQVASVNQPQHF.

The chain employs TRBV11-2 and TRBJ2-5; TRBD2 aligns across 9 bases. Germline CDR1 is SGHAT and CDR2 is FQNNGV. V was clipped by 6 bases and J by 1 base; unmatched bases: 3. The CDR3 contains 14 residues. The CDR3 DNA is TGTGCCAGCAGTAGCGGGGGCTTCCAAGAGACCCAGTACTTC. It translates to CASSSGGFQETQYF.

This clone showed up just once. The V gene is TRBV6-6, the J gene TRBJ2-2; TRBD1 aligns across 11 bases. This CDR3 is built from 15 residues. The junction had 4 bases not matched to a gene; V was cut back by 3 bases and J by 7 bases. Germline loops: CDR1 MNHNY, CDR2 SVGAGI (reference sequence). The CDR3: CASSYPGQGDGELFF. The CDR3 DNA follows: TGTGCCAGCAGTTATCCGGGACAGGGGGACGGGGAGCTGTTTTTT.

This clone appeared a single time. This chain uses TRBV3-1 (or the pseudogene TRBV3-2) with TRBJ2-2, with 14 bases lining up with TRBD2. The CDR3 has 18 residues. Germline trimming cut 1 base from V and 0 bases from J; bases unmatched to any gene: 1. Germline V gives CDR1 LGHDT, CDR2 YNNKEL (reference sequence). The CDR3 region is CASSQGLAGGSNTGELFF. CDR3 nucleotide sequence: TGTGCCAGCAGCCAAGGACTAGCGGGGGGGTCGAACACCGGGGAGCTGTTTTTT.

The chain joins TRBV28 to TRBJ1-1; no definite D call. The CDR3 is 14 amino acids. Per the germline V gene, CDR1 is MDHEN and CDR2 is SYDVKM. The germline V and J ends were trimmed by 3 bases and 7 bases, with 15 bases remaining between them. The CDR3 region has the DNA TGTGCCAGCAGTTTTCGGTCCCACTCGGGTGAAGCTTTCTTT. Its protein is CASSFRSHSGEAFF.